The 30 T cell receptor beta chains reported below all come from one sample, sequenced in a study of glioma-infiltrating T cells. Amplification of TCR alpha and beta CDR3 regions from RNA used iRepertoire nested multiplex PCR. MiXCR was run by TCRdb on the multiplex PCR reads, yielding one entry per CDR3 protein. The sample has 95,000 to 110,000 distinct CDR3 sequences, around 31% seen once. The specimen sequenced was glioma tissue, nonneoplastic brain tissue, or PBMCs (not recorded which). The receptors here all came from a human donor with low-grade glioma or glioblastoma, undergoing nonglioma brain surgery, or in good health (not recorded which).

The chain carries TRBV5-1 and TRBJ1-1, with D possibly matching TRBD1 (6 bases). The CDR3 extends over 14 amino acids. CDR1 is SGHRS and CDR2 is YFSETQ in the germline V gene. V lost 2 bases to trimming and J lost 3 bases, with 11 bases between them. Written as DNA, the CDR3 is TGCGCCAGCAGCTTAATAGGGGGAGACACTGAAGCTTTCTTT. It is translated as CASSLIGGDTEAFF.

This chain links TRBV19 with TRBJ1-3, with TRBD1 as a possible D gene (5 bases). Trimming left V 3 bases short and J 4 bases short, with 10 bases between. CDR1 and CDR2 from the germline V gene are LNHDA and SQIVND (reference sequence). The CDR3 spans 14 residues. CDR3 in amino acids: CASSIKTAGNTIYF. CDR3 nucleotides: TGTGCCAGTAGTATCAAGACAGCGGGAAACACCATATATTTT.

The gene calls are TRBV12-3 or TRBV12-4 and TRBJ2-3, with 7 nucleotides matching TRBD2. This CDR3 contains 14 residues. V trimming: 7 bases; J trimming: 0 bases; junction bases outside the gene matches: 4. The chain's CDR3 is CASKSSGSTDTQYF. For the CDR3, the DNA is TGTGCCAGCAAATCTAGCGGCAGCACAGATACGCAGTATTTT.

CDR3 loop: CGARDPNQPQHF. The CDR3 region has the DNA TGCGGCGCCCGGGACCCTAATCAGCCCCAGCATTTT. The V and J genes are TRBV29-1 and TRBJ1-5; weak D call: TRBD1 (5 bases). The CDR3 loop spans 12 amino acids. Germline V gene lookup returns CDR1 SQVTM and CDR2 ANQGSEA.

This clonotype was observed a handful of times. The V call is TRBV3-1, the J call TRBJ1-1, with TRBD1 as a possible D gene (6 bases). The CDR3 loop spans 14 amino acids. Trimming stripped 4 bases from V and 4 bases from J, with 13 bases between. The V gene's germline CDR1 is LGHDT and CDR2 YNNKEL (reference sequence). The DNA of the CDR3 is TGTGCCAGCAGCCGCGGAGGGGGAGGCACTGAAGCTTTCTTT. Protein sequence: CASSRGGGGTEAFF. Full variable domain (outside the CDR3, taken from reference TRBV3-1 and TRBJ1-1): DTAVSQTPKYLVTQMGNDKSIKCEQNLGHDTMYWYKQDSKKFLKIMFSYNNKELIINETVPNRFSPKSPDKAHLNLHINSLELGDSAVYFCASSRGGGGTEAFFGQGTRLTVV.

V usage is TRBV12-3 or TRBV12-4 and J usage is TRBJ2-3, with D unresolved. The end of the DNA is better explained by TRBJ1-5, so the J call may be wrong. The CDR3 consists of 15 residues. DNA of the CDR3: TGTGCCAGCAGTCGTAGCGGGCGACGCACAGATACGCAGCATTTT. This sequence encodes CASSRSGRRTDTQHF.

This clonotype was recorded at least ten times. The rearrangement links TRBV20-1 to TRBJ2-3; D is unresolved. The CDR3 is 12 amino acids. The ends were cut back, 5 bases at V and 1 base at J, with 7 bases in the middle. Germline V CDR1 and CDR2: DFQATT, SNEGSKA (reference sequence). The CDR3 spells CSAARGTDTQYF. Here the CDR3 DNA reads TGCAGTGCTGCCCGAGGCACAGATACGCAGTATTTT.

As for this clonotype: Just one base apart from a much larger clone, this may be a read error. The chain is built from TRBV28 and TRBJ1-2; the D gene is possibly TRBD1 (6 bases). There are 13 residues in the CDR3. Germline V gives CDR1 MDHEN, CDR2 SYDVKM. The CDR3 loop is CTSRFNGGSGYTF. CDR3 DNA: TGTACCAGCAGGTTCAATGGGGGCAGTGGCTACACCTTC.

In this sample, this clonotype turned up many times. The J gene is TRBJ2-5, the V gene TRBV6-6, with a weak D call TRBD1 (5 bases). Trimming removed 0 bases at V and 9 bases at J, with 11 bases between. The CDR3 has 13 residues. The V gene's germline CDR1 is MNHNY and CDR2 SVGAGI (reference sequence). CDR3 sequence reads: CASSYSGLAAQYF. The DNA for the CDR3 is TGTGCCAGCAGTTACTCGGGGCTTGCGGCCCAGTACTTC.

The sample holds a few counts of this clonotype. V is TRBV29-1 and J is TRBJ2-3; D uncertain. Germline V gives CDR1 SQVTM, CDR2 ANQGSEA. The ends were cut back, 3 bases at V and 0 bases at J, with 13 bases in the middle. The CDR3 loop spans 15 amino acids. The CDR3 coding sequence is TGCAGCGTTGATTTGGCGCCTTCTAGCACAGATACGCAGTATTTT. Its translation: CSVDLAPSSTDTQYF.

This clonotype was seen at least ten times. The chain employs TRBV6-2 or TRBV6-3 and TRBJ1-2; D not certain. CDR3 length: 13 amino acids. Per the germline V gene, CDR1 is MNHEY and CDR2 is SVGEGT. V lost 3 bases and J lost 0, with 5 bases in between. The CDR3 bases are TGTGCCAGCAGTTATCGGACTAACTATGGCTACACCTTC. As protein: CASSYRTNYGYTF.

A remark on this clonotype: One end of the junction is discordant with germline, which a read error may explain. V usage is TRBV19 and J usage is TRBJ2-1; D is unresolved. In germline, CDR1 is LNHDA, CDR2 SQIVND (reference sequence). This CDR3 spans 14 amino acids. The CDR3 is CARSIPTDYNEQFF. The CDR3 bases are TGTGCCCGTAGTATCCCGACCGACTACAATGAGCAGTTCTTC.

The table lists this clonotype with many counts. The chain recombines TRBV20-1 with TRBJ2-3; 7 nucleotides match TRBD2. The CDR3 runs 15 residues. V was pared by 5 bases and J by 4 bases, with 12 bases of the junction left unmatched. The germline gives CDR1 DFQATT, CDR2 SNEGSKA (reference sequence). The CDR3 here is CSARGGADRADTQYF. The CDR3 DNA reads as TGCAGTGCTCGGGGAGGGGCCGATCGTGCAGATACGCAGTATTTT.

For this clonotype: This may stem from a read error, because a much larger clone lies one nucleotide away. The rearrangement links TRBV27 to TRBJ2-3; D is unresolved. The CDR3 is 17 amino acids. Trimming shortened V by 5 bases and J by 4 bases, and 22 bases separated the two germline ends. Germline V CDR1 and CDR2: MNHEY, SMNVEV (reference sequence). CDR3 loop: CASSLFPIGPLSDTQYF. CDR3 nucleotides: TGTGCCAGCAGTCTCTTCCCCATAGGGCCCTTGTCAGATACGCAGTATTTT.

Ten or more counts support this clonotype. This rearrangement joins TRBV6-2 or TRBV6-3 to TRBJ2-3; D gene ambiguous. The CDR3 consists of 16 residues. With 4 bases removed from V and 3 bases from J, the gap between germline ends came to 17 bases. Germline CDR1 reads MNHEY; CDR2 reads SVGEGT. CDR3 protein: CASSSLSTSSTDTQYF. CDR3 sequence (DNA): TGTGCCAGCAGTTCCCTTTCCACCTCCTCAACAGATACGCAGTATTTT.

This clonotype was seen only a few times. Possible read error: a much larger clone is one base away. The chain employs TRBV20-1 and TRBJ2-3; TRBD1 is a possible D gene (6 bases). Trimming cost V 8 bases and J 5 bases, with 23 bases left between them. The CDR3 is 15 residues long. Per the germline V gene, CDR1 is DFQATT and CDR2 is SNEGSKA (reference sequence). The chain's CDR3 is CSTGPPTGSQDTQYF. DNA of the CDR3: TGCAGTACTGGACCCCCGACAGGTTCCCAAGATACGCAGTATTTT.

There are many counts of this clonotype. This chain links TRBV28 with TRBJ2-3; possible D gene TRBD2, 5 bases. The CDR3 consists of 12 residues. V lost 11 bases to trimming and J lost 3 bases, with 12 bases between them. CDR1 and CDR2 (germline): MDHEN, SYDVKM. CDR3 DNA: TGTGCCCACGGGGTGTCGACAGATACGCAGTATTTT. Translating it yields CAHGVSTDTQYF. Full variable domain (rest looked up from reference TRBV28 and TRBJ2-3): DVKVTQSSRYLVKRTGEKVFLECVQDMDHENMFWYRQDPGLGLRLIYFSYDVKMKEKGDIPEGYSVSREKKERFSLILESASTNQTSMYLCAHGVSTDTQYFGPGTRLTVL.

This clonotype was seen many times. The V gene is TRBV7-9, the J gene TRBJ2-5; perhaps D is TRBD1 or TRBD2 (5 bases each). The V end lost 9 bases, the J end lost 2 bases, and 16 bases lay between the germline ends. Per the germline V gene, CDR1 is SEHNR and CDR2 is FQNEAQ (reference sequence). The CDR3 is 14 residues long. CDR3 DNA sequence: TGTGCCAGTTGGGACGGACTCACTCAAGAGACCCAGTACTTC. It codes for CASWDGLTQETQYF.

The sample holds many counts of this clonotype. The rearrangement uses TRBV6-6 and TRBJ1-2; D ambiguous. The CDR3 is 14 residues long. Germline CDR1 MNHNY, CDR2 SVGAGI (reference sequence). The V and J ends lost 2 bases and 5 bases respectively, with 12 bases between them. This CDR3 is CASSYGVMRYGYTF. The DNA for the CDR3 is TGTGCCAGCAGTTACGGGGTGATGAGATATGGCTACACCTTC.

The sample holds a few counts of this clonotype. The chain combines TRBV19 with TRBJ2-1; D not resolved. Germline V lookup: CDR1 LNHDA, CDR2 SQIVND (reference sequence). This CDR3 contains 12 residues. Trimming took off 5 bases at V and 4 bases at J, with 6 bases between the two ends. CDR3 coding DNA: TGTGCCAGTAGTCTCAAATACAATGAGCAGTTCTTC. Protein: CASSLKYNEQFF.

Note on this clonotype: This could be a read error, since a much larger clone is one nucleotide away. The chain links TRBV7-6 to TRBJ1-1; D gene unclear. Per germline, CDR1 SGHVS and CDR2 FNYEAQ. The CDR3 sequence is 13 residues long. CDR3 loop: CASSLRWNTKAFF. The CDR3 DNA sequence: TGTGCCAGCAGCTTAAGGTGGAACACTAAAGCTTTCTTT. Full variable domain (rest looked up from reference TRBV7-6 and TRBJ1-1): GAGVSQSPRYKVTKRGQDVALRCDPISGHVSLYWYRQALGQGPEFLTYFNYEAQQDKSGLPNDRFSAERPEGSISTLTIQRTEQRDSAMYRCASSLRWNTKAFFGQGTRLTVV.

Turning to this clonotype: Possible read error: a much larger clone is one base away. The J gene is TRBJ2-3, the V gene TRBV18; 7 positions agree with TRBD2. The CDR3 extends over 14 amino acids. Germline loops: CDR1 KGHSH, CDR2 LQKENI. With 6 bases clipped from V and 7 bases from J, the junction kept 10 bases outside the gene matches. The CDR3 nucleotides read TGTGCCAGCTCGGATCCGGGACTAACAAATACGCAGTATTTT. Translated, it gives CASSDPGLTNTQYF. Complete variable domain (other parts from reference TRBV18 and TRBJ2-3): NAGVMQNPRHLVRRRGQEARLRCSPMKGHSHVYWYRQLPEEGLKFMVYLQKENIIDESGMPKERFSAEFPKEGPSILRIQQVVRGDSAAYFCASSDPGLTNTQYFGPGTRLTVL.

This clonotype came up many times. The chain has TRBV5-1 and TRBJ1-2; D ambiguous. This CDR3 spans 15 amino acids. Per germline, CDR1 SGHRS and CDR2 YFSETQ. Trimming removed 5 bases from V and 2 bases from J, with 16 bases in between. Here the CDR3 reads CASSPGWASNYGYTF. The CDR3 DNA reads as TGCGCCAGCAGTCCTGGATGGGCCTCCAACTATGGCTACACCTTC.

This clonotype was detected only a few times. Written as DNA, the CDR3 is TGTGCCAGCAGTGATTGGAAGACCCAGTACTTC. Translated, it gives CASSDWKTQYF. This chain joins TRBV2 and TRBJ2-5; D gene uncertain. CDR1 is SNHLY, CDR2 FYNNEI, per germline. The V end lost 3 bases, the J end lost 6 bases, and 5 bases lay between the germline ends. The CDR3 length is 11 residues.

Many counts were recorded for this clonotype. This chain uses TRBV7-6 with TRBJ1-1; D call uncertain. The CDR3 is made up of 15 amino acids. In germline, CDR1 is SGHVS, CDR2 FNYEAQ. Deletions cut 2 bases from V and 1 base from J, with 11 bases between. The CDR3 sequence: CASSLFAYSNTEAFF. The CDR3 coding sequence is TGTGCCAGCAGCTTATTTGCATACTCGAACACTGAAGCTTTCTTT.

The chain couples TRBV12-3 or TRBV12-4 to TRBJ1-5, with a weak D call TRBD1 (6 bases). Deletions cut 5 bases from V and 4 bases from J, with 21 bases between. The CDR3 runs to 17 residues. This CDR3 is CASSGAGGGLFNQPQHF. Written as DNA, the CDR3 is TGTGCCAGCAGTGGGGCGGGGGGCGGGCTCTTTAATCAGCCCCAGCATTTT.

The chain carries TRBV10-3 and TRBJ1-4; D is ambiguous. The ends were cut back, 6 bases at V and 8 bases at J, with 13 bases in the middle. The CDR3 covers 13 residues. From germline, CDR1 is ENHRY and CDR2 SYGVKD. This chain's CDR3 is CAISPTEGEKLFF. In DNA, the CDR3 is TGTGCCATCAGCCCAACTGAAGGGGAAAAACTGTTTTTT.

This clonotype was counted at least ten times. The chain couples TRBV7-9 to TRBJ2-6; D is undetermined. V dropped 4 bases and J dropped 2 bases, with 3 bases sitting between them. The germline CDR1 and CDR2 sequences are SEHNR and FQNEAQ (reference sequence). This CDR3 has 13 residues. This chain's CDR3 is CASSSAGANVLTF. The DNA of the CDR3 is TGTGCCAGCAGCTCAGCTGGGGCCAACGTCCTGACTTTC.

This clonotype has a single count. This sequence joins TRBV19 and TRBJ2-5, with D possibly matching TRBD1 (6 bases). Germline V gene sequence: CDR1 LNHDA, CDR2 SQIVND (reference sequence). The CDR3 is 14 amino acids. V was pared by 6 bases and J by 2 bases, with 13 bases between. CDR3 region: CASRDRDTQETQYF. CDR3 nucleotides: TGTGCCAGTAGAGACCGGGACACACAAGAGACCCAGTACTTC. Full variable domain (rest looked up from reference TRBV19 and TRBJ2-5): DGGITQSPKYLFRKEGQNVTLSCEQNLNHDAMYWYRQDPGQGLRLIYYSQIVNDFQKGDIAEGYSVSREKKESFPLTVTSAQKNPTAFYLCASRDRDTQETQYFGPGTRLLVL.

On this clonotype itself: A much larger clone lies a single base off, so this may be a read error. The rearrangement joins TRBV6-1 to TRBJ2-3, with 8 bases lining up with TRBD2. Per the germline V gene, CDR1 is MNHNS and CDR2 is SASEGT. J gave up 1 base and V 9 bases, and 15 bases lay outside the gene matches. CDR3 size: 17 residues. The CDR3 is CARSLTGSGGGTDTQYF. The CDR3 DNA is TGTGCCAGAAGCCTCACCGGGTCGGGGGGGGGCACAGATACGCAGTATTTT.